The 21 T cell receptor beta chains in this list originate from one sample, sequenced in a study of cytomegalovirus exposure and HLA in healthy donors. Vbeta (60) and Jbeta (13) primers were used in the PCR. Repertoires were generated with immunoSEQ multiplex PCR, while TCRdb's copy carries only in-frame clones and drops some. The table shows tens of thousands of clones, with roughly 71% occurring only once. Sequencing was performed on PBMCs. All receptors come from a man aged 45 to 65 in good health and CMV-seropositive.

This chain uses TRBV5-6 with TRBJ2-3; 7 nucleotides agree with TRBD2. Germline assignment: CDR1 SGHDT and CDR2 YYEEEE. This CDR3 spans 12 amino acids. With V trimmed by 4 bases and J by 8 bases, 4 bases remained unmatched. In DNA, the CDR3 is TGTGCCAGCAGCCCGGGACTACTTACGCAGTATTTT. Encoded protein: CASSPGLLTQYF.

The V gene is TRBV6-6, the J gene TRBJ1-2, with D perhaps TRBD1 (5 bases). This CDR3 has 16 amino acids. Trimming removed 2 bases at V and 1 base at J, with 14 bases between. CDR1 and CDR2 (germline): MNHNY, SVGAGI (reference sequence). The CDR3 sequence is CASSYGRPGLNYGYTF. CDR3 sequence (DNA): TGTGCCAGCAGTTACGGCCGGCCAGGGCTTAACTATGGCTACACCTTC.

Only a few counts were recorded for this clone. This chain joins TRBV6-6 and TRBJ2-1, with D unresolved. V was trimmed by 2 bases and J by 4 bases, leaving 6 bases between them. The CDR3 is 13 residues long. The germline V gene encodes CDR1 MNHNY and CDR2 SVGAGI (reference sequence). Written as DNA, the CDR3 is TGTGCCAGCAGTTACGGCCAGTACAATGAGCAGTTCTTC. It codes for CASSYGQYNEQFF.

The chain employs TRBV2 and TRBJ1-2, with D perhaps matching TRBD1 (6 bases). Germline loops: CDR1 SNHLY, CDR2 FYNNEI. CDR3 length: 13 amino acids. V lost 7 bases to trimming and J lost 8 bases, with 17 bases between them. The CDR3: CASTQTGLGGYTF. The CDR3, as DNA: TGTGCCAGCACCCAGACAGGTCTAGGGGGCTACACCTTC.

J is TRBJ1-2 and V is TRBV9, with a tentative D call TRBD1 (5 bases). The germline V gene has CDR1 SGDLS and CDR2 YYNGEE. The CDR3 spans 13 residues. The V and J ends lost 3 bases and 9 bases respectively, with 15 bases between them. CDR3 amino acids: CASSANGAMRYTF. The CDR3 DNA is TGTGCCAGCAGCGCCAATGGGGCTATGCGCTACACCTTC.

The gene calls are TRBV5-1 and TRBJ2-5, with TRBD1 as a possible D gene (5 bases). V was cut by 0 bases and J by 0 bases, with 15 bases left in between. Germline CDR1 SGHRS, CDR2 YFSETQ. CDR3 length: 17 residues. CDR3 loop: CASSLVRAGRHQETQYF. The CDR3 region has the DNA TGCGCCAGCAGCTTGGTCAGGGCAGGGCGCCACCAAGAGACCCAGTACTTC.

A few counts support this clone. The CDR3 DNA follows: TGTGCCAGCAGCTTATTTACCGGCTCCTACAATGAGCAGTTCTTC. Translated: CASSLFTGSYNEQFF. This rearrangement joins TRBV7-6 to TRBJ2-1; D gene unclear. The CDR3 runs 15 residues. Deletions cut 2 bases from V and 0 bases from J, with 8 bases between. Germline V gene lookup returns CDR1 SGHVS and CDR2 FNYEAQ.

The rearrangement uses TRBV9 and TRBJ1-1; 12 bases are a match to TRBD1. The CDR3 contains 15 residues. CDR1 is SGDLS and CDR2 is YYNGEE in the germline V gene. The J segment lost 7 bases and the V segment lost 4 bases, leaving 8 bases of the junction unmatched. CDR3 loop: CASSPRDRGPDEAFF. CDR3 sequence (DNA): TGTGCCAGCAGCCCGCGGGACAGGGGGCCCGATGAAGCTTTCTTT.

The CDR3 DNA reads TGTGCCAGCAGTTCGACAGGGCTAGGCGCTGGCTACACCTTC. Translating it yields CASSSTGLGAGYTF. The genes are TRBV27 and TRBJ1-2; the match to TRBD1 covers 7 bases. The CDR3 totals 14 residues. V shed 4 bases and J 7 bases; nucleotides not matched to a gene: 9. Germline CDR1 MNHEY, CDR2 SMNVEV (reference sequence).

This clone was seen only a few times. The rearrangement links TRBV29-1 to TRBJ2-7; 8 bases fit TRBD2. This CDR3 contains 14 residues. From germline, CDR1 is SQVTM and CDR2 ANQGSEA. V gave up 7 bases and J gave up 3 bases; unmatched junction bases: 11. The CDR3 nucleotides are TGCAGCGCCACTCTAGCGGGCCGGAACTACGAGCAGTACTTC. Protein: CSATLAGRNYEQYF.

This sequence joins TRBV5-1 and TRBJ2-7; 7 bases map to TRBD1. From germline, CDR1 is SGHRS and CDR2 YFSETQ. The CDR3 loop spans 17 amino acids. V lost 1 base to trimming and J lost 1 base; unmatched junction nucleotides: 11. The chain's CDR3 is CASSLYLTGVQSYEQYF. The CDR3 region has the DNA TGCGCCAGCAGCTTGTACCTAACAGGGGTCCAGTCCTACGAGCAGTACTTC.

V is TRBV28 and J is TRBJ1-2, with 7 bases matching TRBD1. The CDR3 runs to 13 residues. V gave up 6 bases and J gave up 6 bases; unmatched junction bases: 7. The germline V gene encodes CDR1 MDHEN and CDR2 SYDVKM. This CDR3 reads CASSPGQENGYTF. CDR3 DNA sequence: TGTGCCAGCAGCCCTGGACAGGAAAATGGCTACACCTTC.

This chain links TRBV5-6 with TRBJ2-3, with a tentative D call TRBD1 (5 bases). In germline, CDR1 is SGHDT, CDR2 YYEEEE. The CDR3 sequence is 14 residues long. The ends were cut back, 1 base at V and 6 bases at J, with 12 bases in the middle. CDR3 residues: CASSLYRTLDTQYF. In DNA, the CDR3 is TGTGCCAGCAGCTTGTACAGGACACTGGATACGCAGTATTTT.

The genes are TRBV7-3 and TRBJ2-1, with TRBD2 matching over 9 bases. V lost 2 bases, J lost 6 bases, and 5 bases stayed unmatched. Germline CDR1 SGHTA, CDR2 FQGTGA. The CDR3 spans 15 residues. CDR3 coding DNA: TGTGCCAGCAGCTTAGCGGGAGGGCCTGGCAATGAGCAGTTCTTC. Translation gives CASSLAGGPGNEQFF.

The chain is built from TRBV5-8 and TRBJ1-5; TRBD1 is a possible D gene (5 bases). V was trimmed by 0 bases and J by 0 bases, leaving 7 bases between them. The CDR3 sequence is 15 residues long. In germline, CDR1 is SGHTS, CDR2 YDEGEE. This chain's CDR3 is CASSLGTNSNQPQHF. For the CDR3, the DNA is TGTGCCAGCAGCTTGGGGACAAATAGCAATCAGCCCCAGCATTTT. Supplemented by reference TRBV5-8 and TRBJ1-5, the full variable domain reads EAGVTQSPTHLIKTRGQQATLRCSPISGHTSVYWYQQALGLGLQFLLWYDEGEERNRGNFPPRFSGRQFPNYSSELNVNALELEDSALYLCASSLGTNSNQPQHFGDGTRLSIL.

The chain links TRBV5-1 to TRBJ2-3, with 9 bases lining up with TRBD2. V dropped 5 bases and J dropped 1; count of bases not matched to a gene: 5. This CDR3 contains 15 residues. The germline V gene encodes CDR1 SGHRS and CDR2 YFSETQ. The CDR3 sequence: CASRGPSGGTDTQYF. In DNA, the CDR3 is TGCGCCAGCAGGGGCCCTAGCGGGGGCACAGATACGCAGTATTTT.

The J gene is TRBJ1-4, the V gene TRBV7-2, with 9 bases matching TRBD1. Unmatched junction bases numbered 14, after V lost 5 bases and J lost 7 bases. Germline-derived CDR1 and CDR2 are SGHTA and FQGNSA. This CDR3 contains 17 residues. CDR3 amino acids: CASSQSPRGTGLEKLFF. CDR3 nucleotides: TGTGCCAGCAGCCAGAGCCCCCGGGGGACAGGGCTTGAAAAACTGTTTTTT. Drawing the rest from reference TRBV7-2 and TRBJ1-4, the complete variable domain is GAGVSQSPSNKVTEKGKDVELRCDPISGHTALYWYRQSLGQGLEFLIYFQGNSAPDKSGLPSDRFSAERTGGSVSTLTIQRTQQEDSAVYLCASSQSPRGTGLEKLFFGSGTQLSVL.

This clone was counted a few times. This chain links TRBV5-6 with TRBJ2-7; weak D call: TRBD2 (6 bases). The CDR3 is made up of 14 amino acids. Per the germline V gene, CDR1 is SGHDT and CDR2 is YYEEEE. The ends were cut back, 5 bases at V and 6 bases at J, with 18 bases in the middle. The CDR3 here is CASRGKYGGLEQYF. The CDR3 region has the DNA TGTGCCAGCAGGGGCAAGTATGGAGGGCTCGAGCAGTACTTC.

This clone was counted only a few times. This rearrangement joins TRBV9 to TRBJ2-1; the D is unclear. Trimming shortened V by 3 bases and J by 9 bases, and 19 bases separated the two germline ends. CDR3 length equals 15 residues. The germline V gene has CDR1 SGDLS and CDR2 YYNGEE. CDR3 amino acids: CASSGPRIAPGEQFF. CDR3 sequence (DNA): TGTGCCAGCAGCGGTCCTAGAATAGCCCCCGGTGAGCAGTTCTTC.

V gene TRBV4-3 combines with J gene TRBJ1-4, with D unclear. The V end lost 0 bases, the J end lost 3 bases, and 17 bases lay between the germline ends. Germline-derived CDR1 and CDR2 are LGHNA and YSLEER. CDR3 size: 18 residues. The CDR3 coding sequence is TGCGCCAGCAGCCAAGAAGGCCCCGGGTTGGCCTCTAATGAAAAACTGTTTTTT. Protein sequence: CASSQEGPGLASNEKLFF.

The chain recombines TRBV7-2 with TRBJ2-7, with 9 bases identical to TRBD2. The length of the CDR3 is 17 residues. Germline trimming cut 4 bases from V and 5 bases from J; bases unmatched to any gene: 15. Germline V gene sequence: CDR1 SGHTA, CDR2 FQGNSA. CDR3 loop: CASSSSAGGSGSHEQYF. CDR3 sequence (DNA): TGTGCCAGCAGCTCTTCGGCGGGGGGTAGCGGGAGTCACGAGCAGTACTTC.